Listed here are 12 T cell receptor beta chains from one sample, sequenced in a study of beta chain features in type 1 diabetes. Every bit of the isolated RNA underwent reverse transcription, so sequencing read expressed TCRB transcripts. Repertoires were generated with immunoSEQ multiplex PCR, while TCRdb's copy carries only in-frame clones and drops some. This table has about half a million clones, 9.5% to 12% appearing once. The specimen was naive CD4+ T cells from blood. Receptor source: a woman under 30 in good health.

This chain uses TRBV7-2 with TRBJ2-3, with a weak D call TRBD1 (6 bases). CDR3 size: 13 residues. Deletions cut 5 bases from V and 5 bases from J, with 11 bases between. Germline loops: CDR1 SGHTA, CDR2 FQGNSA. CDR3 DNA: TGTGCCAGCAGCGGGGGACACGGAGATACGCAGTATTTT. Encoded protein: CASSGGHGDTQYF.

This clone occurred a few times. Distinct nucleotide sequences in the sample also encode this CDR3. The gene calls are TRBV4-2 and TRBJ2-5; TRBD2 is a possible D gene (5 bases). The V gene's germline CDR1 is LGHNA and CDR2 YNFKEQ. The germline V and J ends were trimmed by 3 bases and 2 bases, with 10 bases remaining between them. This CDR3 contains 14 residues. In nucleotides, the CDR3 is TGTGCCAGCAGCCAGGGCGGCGGGCAAGAGACCCAGTACTTC. Residues: CASSQGGGQETQYF.

The genes are TRBV7-9 and TRBJ1-1; 7 positions agree with TRBD1. The germline gives CDR1 SEHNR, CDR2 FQNEAQ (reference sequence). J gave up 0 bases and V 0 bases, and 1 base lay outside the gene matches. The CDR3 is 15 residues long. The CDR3 loop is CASSLAGQLNTEAFF. The CDR3 DNA follows: TGTGCCAGCAGCTTAGCGGGACAGCTGAACACTGAAGCTTTCTTT.

The rearrangement joins TRBV18 to TRBJ2-3; unclear D gene. V was pared by 4 bases and J by 4 bases, with 6 bases between. There are 12 residues in the CDR3. Germline assignment: CDR1 KGHSH and CDR2 LQKENI. For the CDR3, the DNA is TGTGCCAGCTCACAGGTCCCAGATACGCAGTATTTT. Its translation: CASSQVPDTQYF.

This clone was counted a few times. V usage is TRBV25-1 and J usage is TRBJ2-1; D gene uncertain. Germline loops: CDR1 MGHDK, CDR2 SYGVNS. The CDR3 contains 13 residues. Between the trimmed V and J ends, which lost 3 bases and 6 bases, there was a span of 9 bases. CDR3 amino acids: CASSDSRFNEQFF. In DNA, the CDR3 is TGTGCCAGCAGTGACTCCCGTTTCAATGAGCAGTTCTTC.

This clone has a handful of counts. V and J are TRBV28 and TRBJ2-7, with TRBD1 identical over 7 bases. Germline CDR1 reads MDHEN; CDR2 reads SYDVKM. The CDR3 totals 17 residues. Trimming at V came to 6 bases and at J to 5 bases, leaving 19 bases not matched to a gene. CDR3 in amino acids: CASRPTLLRTGGHEQYV. CDR3 coding DNA: TGTGCCAGCAGACCCACACTATTGAGGACAGGCGGGCACGAGCAGTACGTC.

This chain links TRBV5-1 with TRBJ2-7; 10 nucleotides line up with TRBD1. With 0 bases clipped from V and 2 bases from J, the junction kept 8 bases outside the gene matches. The CDR3 consists of 17 residues. Germline CDR1 reads SGHRS; CDR2 reads YFSETQ. CDR3 sequence: CASSLVGTGVPPYEQYV. The CDR3 DNA reads TGCGCCAGCAGCTTGGTCGGGACAGGGGTTCCCCCCTACGAGCAGTACGTC.

The chain is built from TRBV11-2 and TRBJ1-1; no reliable D call. The CDR3 sequence is 14 residues long. Trimming left V 5 bases short and J 1 base short, with 11 bases between. Germline V gives CDR1 SGHAT, CDR2 FQNNGV. CDR3 amino acids: CASSDIRTNTEAFF. The CDR3 coding sequence is TGTGCCAGCAGCGATATACGGACGAACACTGAAGCTTTCTTT.

The V and J genes are TRBV2 and TRBJ2-5, with D uncertain. The V end was cut by 7 bases, the J end by 0 bases, with 18 bases between. Germline V gene sequence: CDR1 SNHLY, CDR2 FYNNEI. The CDR3 contains 16 residues. For the CDR3, the DNA is TGTGCCAGCATGGGCCTGACAAACTGGTACCAAGAGACCCAGTACTTC. Its translation: CASMGLTNWYQETQYF.

The rearrangement joins TRBV4-3 to TRBJ2-7; the match to TRBD2 covers 13 bases. Per the germline V gene, CDR1 is LGHNA and CDR2 is YSLEER. This CDR3 has 14 residues. The junction had 4 bases not matched to a gene; V was cut back by 0 bases and J by 11 bases. CDR3 DNA: TGCGCCAGCAGCCAAGATTGGACTAGCGGGAGAAAGTACTTC. Protein product: CASSQDWTSGRKYF.

This chain joins TRBV7-9 and TRBJ1-5; no clear D gene. V was pared by 5 bases and J by 0 bases, with 5 bases between. The CDR3 sequence is 13 residues long. In germline, CDR1 is SEHNR, CDR2 FQNEAQ (reference sequence). The CDR3: CASSQSSNQPQHF. CDR3 DNA sequence: TGTGCCAGCAGCCAAAGTAGCAATCAGCCCCAGCATTTT.

The rearrangement joins TRBV19 to TRBJ1-1, with D uncertain. Germline-derived CDR1 and CDR2 are LNHDA and SQIVND (reference sequence). This CDR3 is 13 amino acids long. The germline V and J ends were trimmed by 6 bases and 3 bases, with 11 bases remaining between them. CDR3: CASSEHSYTEAFF. The CDR3 DNA is TGTGCCAGTAGCGAACATTCTTACACTGAAGCTTTCTTT.